Listed here are 27 T cell receptor beta chains from one sample, sequenced in a study of T cell repertoires in cytomegalovirus infection. Each CDR3 protein is one row after TCRdb ran MiXCR on the reads. The sample lists around 500,000 distinct CDR3 sequences, about 44% occurring once. The antigens of these receptors remain unknown. Material: cultured PBMCs, obtained from culture after CMV antigen stimulation. The origin of the receptors is a human donor in good health (CMV status not recorded). Some clones in this sample may be carry-over from other donors' samples.

This clonotype was observed a handful of times. V and J are TRBV19 and TRBJ1-1; no firm D call. Per germline, CDR1 LNHDA and CDR2 SQIVND (reference sequence). The germline V and J ends were trimmed by 0 bases and 3 bases, with 11 bases remaining between them. CDR3 length: 15 residues. The CDR3 loop is CASSIEVRQDTEAFF. The CDR3 coding sequence is TGTGCCAGTAGTATAGAAGTGAGGCAGGACACTGAAGCTTTCTTT.

The rearrangement links TRBV7-2 to TRBJ2-3; TRBD2 matches 8 bases. Trimming at V came to 2 bases and at J to 6 bases, leaving 10 bases not matched to a gene. The V gene's germline CDR1 is SGHTA and CDR2 FQGNSA. The CDR3 spans 16 residues. The chain's CDR3 is CASSLRSGTSEDTQYF. The CDR3 bases are TGTGCCAGCAGCTTACGTAGCGGGACAAGTGAGGATACGCAGTATTTT.

The chain uses TRBV25-1 and TRBJ1-4; D may be TRBD1 (5 bases). Trimming pared 0 bases from V and 0 bases from J, leaving 11 bases between. Germline V CDR1 and CDR2: MGHDK, SYGVNS. This CDR3 comprises 17 residues. In nucleotides, the CDR3 is TGTGCCAGCAGTGAATACCGGGGGATAACAACTAATGAAAAACTGTTTTTT. Translated, it gives CASSEYRGITTNEKLFF.

This clonotype was seen a handful of times. The chain has TRBV10-3 and TRBJ2-1; 14 bases are shared with TRBD2. The CDR3 sequence is 16 residues long. CDR1 is ENHRY, CDR2 SYGVKD, per germline. Losses at the gene ends were 6 bases for V and 3 bases for J; bases not matched to a gene: 4. The CDR3 is CAISATSGGGYNEQFF. CDR3 DNA sequence: TGTGCCATCAGCGCGACTAGCGGGGGGGGCTACAATGAGCAGTTCTTC.

The chain combines TRBV20-1 with TRBJ2-5, with D tentatively TRBD1 or TRBD2 (5 bases each). In germline, CDR1 is DFQATT, CDR2 SNEGSKA (reference sequence). The V gene lost 6 bases and the J gene lost 2 bases, with 16 bases spanning the gap. The CDR3 contains 14 residues. The CDR3 DNA follows: TGCAGTGCCGTCCGGGACCCTGCTCAAGAGACCCAGTACTTC. Protein sequence: CSAVRDPAQETQYF.

This clonotype was found many times. The CDR3 region has the DNA TGTGCCAGCAGCTCCTCAAACCTCAATGAGCAGTTCTTC. The encoded protein is CASSSSNLNEQFF. The J gene is TRBJ2-1, the V gene TRBV7-2; D remains unclear. The CDR3 extends over 13 amino acids. CDR1 and CDR2 (germline): SGHTA, FQGNSA. The V and J ends lost 4 bases and 6 bases respectively, with 10 bases between them.

This chain joins TRBV7-2 and TRBJ2-5, with 11 positions matching TRBD2. CDR3 size: 15 residues. CDR1 SGHTA and CDR2 FQGNSA come from the germline V gene. The V segment lost 7 bases and the J segment 4 bases; nucleotides outside the gene matches: 8. The CDR3 DNA sequence: TGTGCCAGCACTATAGCGGGGGGGCCAGGAGAGACCCAGTACTTC. This codes for CASTIAGGPGETQYF.

V gene TRBV6-6 combines with J gene TRBJ1-1; possible D gene TRBD1, 5 bases. CDR1 is MNHNY and CDR2 is SVGAGI in the germline V gene (reference sequence). This CDR3 is built from 16 residues. V gave up 6 bases and J gave up 4 bases, with 21 bases separating them. The CDR3, as DNA: TGTGCCAGCAGACGTCAACCGTCGGGGGGGGGCACTGAAGCTTTCTTT. Protein product: CASRRQPSGGGTEAFF.

This clonotype was counted between two and nine times. V usage is TRBV12-3 or TRBV12-4 and J usage is TRBJ2-1; D call uncertain. The V gene lost 6 bases and the J gene lost 3 bases, with 15 bases spanning the gap. This CDR3 contains 15 residues. The CDR3 reads CASRPNKYVYNEQFF. The CDR3 coding sequence is TGTGCCAGCAGGCCTAACAAATACGTCTACAATGAGCAGTTCTTC.

This chain links TRBV12-3 or TRBV12-4 with TRBJ1-1; the D gene is possibly TRBD1 (5 bases). V lost 5 bases and J lost 1, with 26 bases in between. The CDR3 contains 19 residues. In DNA form, the CDR3 reads TGTGCCAGCAGTGCGGTACGGGGCAGTCGGGGGAATAGGAACACTGAAGCTTTCTTT. This gives the protein CASSAVRGSRGNRNTEAFF.

This clonotype appeared a single time. V gene TRBV6-2 or TRBV6-3 combines with J gene TRBJ1-2; a possible D gene is TRBD1 (5 bases). Between the trimmed V and J ends, which lost 1 base and 12 bases, there was a span of 24 bases. The CDR3 has 16 amino acids. CDR1 is MNHEY, CDR2 SVGEGT, per germline. The CDR3 DNA reads as TGTGCCAGCAGTTACTTGGTCGCCGGGACGGACCGATCGGACACCTTC. Its protein is CASSYLVAGTDRSDTF.

Only a few counts were recorded for this clonotype. The genes are TRBV19 and TRBJ2-1, with 9 positions matching TRBD1. The CDR3 has 13 amino acids. Germline V gene lookup returns CDR1 LNHDA and CDR2 SQIVND (reference sequence). The V gene end was trimmed by 5 bases and the J gene end by 8 bases; junction bases not matched to a gene: 4. The CDR3 sequence: CASSWTGVDEQFF. In nucleotides, the CDR3 is TGTGCCAGTAGTTGGACAGGGGTGGATGAGCAGTTCTTC.

The chain couples TRBV7-8 to TRBJ2-7; D ambiguous. Germline V gene data show CDR1 as SGHVS and CDR2 as FQNEAQ. V dropped 5 bases and J dropped 1 base, with 18 bases sitting between them. The length of the CDR3 is 16 residues. Here the CDR3 reads CASSPLWTSRSYEQYF. Here the CDR3 DNA reads TGTGCCAGCAGCCCCCTTTGGACGTCTCGGTCCTACGAGCAGTACTTC.

This clonotype has more than one count but fewer than ten. The chain carries TRBV6-6 and TRBJ1-5; D remains unclear. The CDR3 has 11 residues. Per the germline V gene, CDR1 is MNHNY and CDR2 is SVGAGI (reference sequence). V lost 6 bases and J lost 5, with 5 bases in between. The CDR3 region is CASSKYQPQHF. In DNA form, the CDR3 reads TGTGCCAGCAGCAAGTATCAGCCCCAGCATTTT.

The J gene is TRBJ2-2, the V gene TRBV12-3 or TRBV12-4, with D perhaps matching TRBD1 or TRBD2 (6 bases each). CDR3 length equals 14 residues. Trimming removed 3 bases at V and 7 bases at J, with 12 bases between. The CDR3 sequence is CASSLGGRNGELFF. CDR3 in DNA: TGTGCCAGCAGTTTGGGGGGCCGTAACGGGGAGCTGTTTTTT.

The DNA of the CDR3 is TGTGCCAGCAGCACCCCGCCGGTGGGTGTCTCTGGAAACACCATATATTTT. It specifies CASSTPPVGVSGNTIYF. The chain has TRBV7-2 and TRBJ1-3; D unclear. V lost 5 bases to trimming and J lost 0 bases, with 17 bases between them. This CDR3 comprises 17 residues. The germline CDR1 and CDR2 sequences are SGHTA and FQGNSA.

This chain links TRBV19 with TRBJ1-5; TRBD1 agrees at 8 bases. Trimming cost V 8 bases and J 5 bases; bases outside gene matches: 11. CDR1 LNHDA and CDR2 SQIVND come from the germline V gene (reference sequence). This CDR3 region has 15 residues. The DNA for the CDR3 is TGTGCCAGTGGGCCCCGGGACAGGATGGATCAGCCCCAGCATTTT. It translates to CASGPRDRMDQPQHF.

The chain recombines TRBV15 with TRBJ2-7; 11 nucleotides agree with TRBD2. CDR3 length: 19 residues. Germline V CDR1 and CDR2: LNHNV, YYDKDF (reference sequence). The J segment lost 1 base and the V segment lost 3 bases, leaving 14 bases of the junction unmatched. This chain's CDR3 is CATSRGGIAGGPSSYEQYF. The CDR3 bases are TGTGCCACCAGCAGGGGGGGAATAGCGGGGGGGCCCTCGTCCTACGAGCAGTACTTC.

This clonotype was counted only a few times. The V and J genes are TRBV14 and TRBJ2-2; D not resolved. The V gene lost 4 bases and the J gene lost 1 base, with 13 bases spanning the gap. The CDR3 spans 16 residues. Germline V gives CDR1 SGHDN, CDR2 FVKESK. The CDR3 reads CASSPRIGLNTGELFF. In DNA form, the CDR3 reads TGTGCCAGCAGCCCCCGGATTGGTTTGAACACCGGGGAGCTGTTTTTT.

The chain links TRBV6-1 to TRBJ2-5; maybe TRBD1 (7 bases). The CDR3 is 15 amino acids. Between the trimmed V and J ends, which lost 6 bases and 5 bases, there was a span of 19 bases. Per germline, CDR1 MNHNS and CDR2 SASEGT. The CDR3 sequence is CASRILGQAGETQYF. The CDR3 DNA sequence: TGTGCCAGCAGGATCCTAGGACAGGCGGGGGAGACCCAGTACTTC.

This clonotype was observed at least ten times. The rearrangement uses TRBV7-2 and TRBJ1-2; the D is unclear. V dropped 1 base and J dropped 1 base, with 13 bases sitting between them. Germline loops: CDR1 SGHTA, CDR2 FQGNSA. This CDR3 is 16 amino acids long. The chain's CDR3 is CASSLGQLKFNYGYTF. DNA for the CDR3: TGTGCCAGCAGCTTAGGTCAGCTAAAATTTAACTATGGCTACACCTTC.

This clonotype was seen a handful of times. The chain is built from TRBV19 and TRBJ2-5, with D unresolved. The CDR3 contains 15 residues. Trimming removed 3 bases at V and 4 bases at J, with 15 bases between. Germline values: CDR1 LNHDA, CDR2 SQIVND (reference sequence). CDR3 coding DNA: TGTGCCAGTAGTATTGGTCGCCGAAACCCAGAGACCCAGTACTTC. It codes for CASSIGRRNPETQYF.

The chain links TRBV7-3 to TRBJ2-5; TRBD2 matches 9 bases. The trim removed 5 bases at V and 4 bases at J, leaving 5 bases unmatched. The CDR3 runs to 14 residues. The germline CDR1 and CDR2 sequences are SGHTA and FQGTGA. The CDR3 loop reads CASSPNSGGETQYF. In DNA, the CDR3 is TGTGCCAGCAGCCCAAATAGCGGGGGAGAGACCCAGTACTTC. Full variable domain (outside the CDR3, taken from reference TRBV7-3 and TRBJ2-5): GAGVSQTPSNKVTEKGKYVELRCDPISGHTALYWYRQSLGQGPEFLIYFQGTGAADDSGLPNDRFFAVRPEGSVSTLKIQRTERGDSAVYLCASSPNSGGETQYFGPGTRLLVL.

The chain has TRBV7-9 and TRBJ2-7; perhaps TRBD2 as D (5 bases). The CDR3 has 14 amino acids. The germline CDR1 and CDR2 sequences are SEHNR and FQNEAQ (reference sequence). Trimming removed 5 bases at V and 0 bases at J, with 11 bases between. The CDR3 DNA reads as TGTGCCAGCAGCCCGGGGTCCAGCTCCTACGAGCAGTACTTC. Its protein is CASSPGSSSYEQYF.

The genes are TRBV6-2 or TRBV6-3 and TRBJ2-3; weak D call: TRBD2 (5 bases). The CDR3 spans 15 residues. V was shortened by 0 bases and J by 3 bases, with 10 bases between the two germline ends. CDR1 and CDR2 from the germline V gene are MNHEY and SVGEGT. CDR3: CASSYSREWTDTQYF. CDR3 in DNA: TGTGCCAGCAGTTACTCGAGGGAGTGGACAGATACGCAGTATTTT.

The V call is TRBV10-3, the J call TRBJ1-5; a possible D gene is TRBD1 (5 bases). Looked up from germline, CDR1 is ENHRY and CDR2 is SYGVKD. Trimming took 5 bases from V and 3 from J, leaving 8 bases between them. The CDR3 sequence is 13 residues long. CDR3 coding DNA: TGTGCCATCAGTCCAGGGAACAATCAGCCCCAGCATTTT. This encodes CAISPGNNQPQHF.

The V call is TRBV4-1, the J call TRBJ2-7; either TRBD1 or TRBD2 may fit D (5 bases each). V shed 3 bases and J shed 2 bases, with 14 bases lying between them. Germline-derived CDR1 and CDR2 are MGHRA and YSYEKL. The CDR3 runs to 15 residues. In DNA, the CDR3 is TGCGCCAGCAGCCACTCCCGGGACGGCCCCTACGAGCAGTACTTC. It translates to CASSHSRDGPYEQYF.